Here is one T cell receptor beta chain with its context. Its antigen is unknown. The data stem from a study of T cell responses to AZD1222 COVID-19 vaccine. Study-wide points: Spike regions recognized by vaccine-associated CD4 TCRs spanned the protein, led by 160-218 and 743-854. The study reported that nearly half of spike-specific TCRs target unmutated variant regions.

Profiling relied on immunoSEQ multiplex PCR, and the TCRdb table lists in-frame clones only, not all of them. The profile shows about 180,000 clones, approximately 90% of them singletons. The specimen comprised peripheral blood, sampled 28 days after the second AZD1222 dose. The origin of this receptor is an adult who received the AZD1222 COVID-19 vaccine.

The CDR3, as DNA: TGTGCCAGTAGTATCGAAGGAAACATTCAGTACTTC. It translates to CASSIEGNIQYF. This chain uses TRBV19 with TRBJ2-4, with D unclear. Trimming removed 3 bases at V and 6 bases at J, with 6 bases between. The CDR3 length is 12 residues. Germline V gives CDR1 LNHDA, CDR2 SQIVND (reference sequence).